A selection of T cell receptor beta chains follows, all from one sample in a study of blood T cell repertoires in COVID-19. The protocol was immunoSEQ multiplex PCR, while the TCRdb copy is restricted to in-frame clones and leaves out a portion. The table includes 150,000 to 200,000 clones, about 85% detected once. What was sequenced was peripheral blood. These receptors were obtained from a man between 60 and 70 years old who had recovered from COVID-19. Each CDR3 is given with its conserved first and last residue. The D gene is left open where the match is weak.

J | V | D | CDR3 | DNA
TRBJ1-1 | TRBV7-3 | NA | CASSLSSVKNTEAFF | TGTGCCAGCAGCTTAAGTTCGGTAAAGAACACTGAAGCTTTCTTT
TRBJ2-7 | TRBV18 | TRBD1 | CASSPETGISSVDEQYF | TGTGCCAGCTCACCAGAGACAGGGATCTCTTCTGTCGACGAGCAGTACTTC
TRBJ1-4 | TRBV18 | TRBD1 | CASSPMQGATNEKLFF | TGTGCCAGCTCACCAATGCAGGGGGCGACTAATGAAAAACTGTTTTTT
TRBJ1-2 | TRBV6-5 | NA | CASSYARGPYGYTF | TGTGCCAGCAGTTACGCCAGGGGTCCCTATGGCTACACCTTC
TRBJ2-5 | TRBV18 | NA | CASSNGQQETQYF | TGTGCCAGCTCAAATGGACAGCAAGAGACCCAGTACTTC
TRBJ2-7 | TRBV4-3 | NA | CASSQDLYSLYEQYF | TGCGCCAGCAGCCAAGATCTATACTCTCTCTACGAGCAGTACTTC
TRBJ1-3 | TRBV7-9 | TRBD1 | CASSSTDRGYGNTIYF | TGTGCCAGCAGCTCGACCGACAGGGGTTACGGAAACACCATATATTTT
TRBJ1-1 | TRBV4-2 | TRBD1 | CASSQSGGSTEAFF | TGTGCCAGCAGCCAATCAGGGGGGTCGACTGAAGCTTTCTTT
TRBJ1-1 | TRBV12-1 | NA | CASSFTKDRGAFF | TGTGCCAGCAGCTTTACGAAGGACAGGGGAGCTTTCTTT
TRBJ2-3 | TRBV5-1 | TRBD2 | CASSSLGTTLLGTDTQYF | TGCGCCAGCAGCTCCCTCGGGACTACACTGCTTGGTACAGATACGCAGTATTTT